What follows are 28 T cell receptor beta chains derived from one specimen sequenced in a study of cytomegalovirus exposure and HLA in healthy donors. Primers included in the PCR were 60 Vbeta and 13 Jbeta primers. Sequencing was performed with immunoSEQ multiplex PCR; in TCRdb, only in-frame clones are kept and a portion is missing. Found here are 150,000 to 200,000 clones, nearly 80% of them singletons; the top ten hold 4.5% to 7.5%. Sequencing was carried out using PBMCs. All receptors derive from a woman under 40 in good health and CMV-seropositive.

In this sample, this clone turned up a few times. The gene calls are TRBV9 and TRBJ1-2, with 8 bases lining up with TRBD1. The germline gives CDR1 SGDLS, CDR2 YYNGEE. The CDR3 totals 19 residues. Trimming removed 3 bases from V and 8 bases from J; junction bases left unmatched: 24. The CDR3 region has the DNA TGTGCCAGCAGCGCGGGGGGAAGGACAGGGCCCCTTCCTCCCGTGGGCTACACCTTC. Protein product: CASSAGGRTGPLPPVGYTF.

V usage is TRBV25-1 and J usage is TRBJ2-7; D call uncertain. V lost 4 bases and J 2 bases, leaving 18 bases between the germline ends. The CDR3 contains 16 residues. Germline values: CDR1 MGHDK, CDR2 SYGVNS. The CDR3 loop is CASSGSDVGFTYEQYF. The CDR3 region has the DNA TGTGCCAGCAGTGGGAGCGACGTAGGTTTCACCTACGAGCAGTACTTC.

This clone showed up just once. The chain uses TRBV5-5 and TRBJ1-3; TRBD1 is a possible D gene (5 bases). Germline V CDR1 and CDR2: SGHKS, YYEKEE (reference sequence). V was pared by 6 bases and J by 2 bases, with 12 bases between. The CDR3 spans 14 residues. In DNA, the CDR3 is TGTGCCAGCACCAGGGAGGGGCCTGGAAACACCATATATTTT. Translating it yields CASTREGPGNTIYF.

This chain connects TRBV5-1 to TRBJ2-7; no clear D. The CDR3 sequence is 14 residues long. Per the germline V gene, CDR1 is SGHRS and CDR2 is YFSETQ. Between the trimmed V and J ends, which lost 1 base and 2 bases, there was a span of 10 bases. The CDR3 nucleotides are TGCGCCAGCAGCTTGACACTCGAGGCCTACGAGCAGTACTTC. As protein: CASSLTLEAYEQYF.

In the case of this clone: This sample also contains other DNA sequences that code for the same CDR3. The chain uses TRBV15 and TRBJ1-1; D is uncertain. V dropped 2 bases and J dropped 0 bases, with 7 bases sitting between them. This CDR3 is built from 14 residues. Per germline, CDR1 LNHNV and CDR2 YYDKDF (reference sequence). The CDR3 nucleotides are TGTGCCACCAGCAGAATTACGGTGAACACTGAAGCTTTCTTT. This encodes CATSRITVNTEAFF.

This sequence joins TRBV11-3 and TRBJ2-2, with a possible D match to TRBD1 (6 bases). This CDR3 spans 15 amino acids. The germline V gene encodes CDR1 SGHNT and CDR2 YENEEA. The germline V and J ends were trimmed by 5 bases and 0 bases, with 10 bases remaining between them. CDR3 region: CASSTRQANTGELFF. The CDR3 bases are TGTGCCAGCAGCACCCGACAGGCGAACACCGGGGAGCTGTTTTTT.

The chain employs TRBV5-1 and TRBJ2-7; D ambiguous. V dropped 3 bases and J dropped 1 base, with 14 bases sitting between them. The CDR3 is 15 residues long. CDR1 and CDR2 (germline): SGHRS, YFSETQ. CDR3 protein: CASSSRGVRSYEQYF. CDR3 nucleotide sequence: TGCGCCAGCAGCTCCCGAGGAGTCCGTTCCTACGAGCAGTACTTC.

V usage is TRBV9 and J usage is TRBJ1-6, with 10 bases fitting TRBD1. This CDR3 is built from 15 residues. The germline V gene has CDR1 SGDLS and CDR2 YYNGEE. With 0 bases clipped from V and 10 bases from J, the junction kept 4 bases outside the gene matches. CDR3 sequence: CASSVGDRGGSPLHF. CDR3 nucleotide sequence: TGTGCCAGCAGCGTAGGGGACAGGGGAGGGTCACCCCTCCACTTT.

This chain uses TRBV6-4 with TRBJ1-2; TRBD1 agrees at 12 bases. This CDR3 contains 16 residues. V lost 2 bases, J lost 4 bases, and 5 bases stayed unmatched. CDR1 is MRHNA and CDR2 is SNTAGT in the germline V gene. The chain's CDR3 is CASSDTGTGGLYGYTF. For the CDR3, the DNA is TGTGCCAGCAGTGACACCGGGACAGGGGGCCTCTATGGCTACACCTTC.

The V gene is TRBV19, the J gene TRBJ1-2, with 7 bases fitting TRBD1. Germline CDR1 reads LNHDA; CDR2 reads SQIVND (reference sequence). V dropped 3 bases and J dropped 6; count of bases not matched to a gene: 7. This CDR3 is 14 amino acids long. CDR3 sequence reads: CASSIPRGRHGYTF. Here the CDR3 DNA reads TGTGCCAGTAGTATCCCAAGGGGGCGGCATGGCTACACCTTC.

The genes are TRBV2 and TRBJ1-4, with D tentatively TRBD1 (5 bases). Trimming removed 5 bases at V and 5 bases at J, with 15 bases between. Germline V gene data show CDR1 as SNHLY and CDR2 as FYNNEI. The CDR3 runs 15 residues. CDR3 bases: TGTGCCAGCAGTACCCGGCAGGGCCTAAATGAAAAACTGTTTTTT. Translated, it gives CASSTRQGLNEKLFF. The variable domain in full, with the rest retrieved from reference TRBV2 and TRBJ1-4, is EPEVTQTPSHQVTQMGQEVILRCVPISNHLYFYWYRQILGQKVEFLVSFYNNEISEKSEIFDDQFSVERPDGSNFTLKIRSTKLEDSAMYFCASSTRQGLNEKLFFGSGTQLSVL.

The chain joins TRBV6-5 to TRBJ2-7, with 9 nucleotides matching TRBD2. Trimming cost V 1 base and J 3 bases; bases outside gene matches: 1. The CDR3 runs 14 residues. Germline loops: CDR1 MNHEY, CDR2 SVGAGI. The CDR3 sequence is CASSYLAGVYEQYF. In DNA form, the CDR3 reads TGTGCCAGCAGTTACTTAGCGGGAGTCTACGAGCAGTACTTC.

The chain is built from TRBV13 and TRBJ2-3; possibly TRBD2 for D (6 bases). CDR3 length equals 14 residues. V shed 5 bases and J shed 2 bases, with 11 bases lying between them. Germline values: CDR1 PRHDT, CDR2 FYEKMQ (reference sequence). The chain's CDR3 is CASSPRTITDTQYF. The CDR3 coding sequence is TGTGCCAGCAGCCCTCGGACTATCACAGATACGCAGTATTTT.

The chain employs TRBV27 and TRBJ1-6; the D gene is possibly TRBD1 (5 bases). CDR3 size: 14 residues. Per the germline V gene, CDR1 is MNHEY and CDR2 is SMNVEV (reference sequence). The V end lost 3 bases, the J end lost 6 bases, and 9 bases lay between the germline ends. The CDR3 DNA reads TGTGCCAGCAGTTTTTCGGGGGTTAATTCACCCCTCCACTTT. Its translation: CASSFSGVNSPLHF.

The chain recombines TRBV19 with TRBJ2-3, with 7 bases identical to TRBD1. Trimming at V came to 6 bases and at J to 2 bases, leaving 5 bases not matched to a gene. In germline, CDR1 is LNHDA, CDR2 SQIVND (reference sequence). The CDR3 is 14 amino acids. CDR3 amino acids: CASRPGQLTDTQYF. In nucleotides, the CDR3 is TGTGCCAGTAGACCGGGACAGCTCACAGATACGCAGTATTTT. Complete variable domain (other parts from reference TRBV19 and TRBJ2-3): DGGITQSPKYLFRKEGQNVTLSCEQNLNHDAMYWYRQDPGQGLRLIYYSQIVNDFQKGDIAEGYSVSREKKESFPLTVTSAQKNPTAFYLCASRPGQLTDTQYFGPGTRLTVL.

This sequence joins TRBV27 and TRBJ2-7; D is perhaps TRBD1 (6 bases). CDR1 and CDR2 from the germline V gene are MNHEY and SMNVEV (reference sequence). The CDR3 has 14 amino acids. Trimming took off 4 bases at V and 2 bases at J, with 12 bases between the two ends. The CDR3 protein is CASSSQGPTYEQYF. CDR3 bases: TGTGCCAGCAGTTCCCAGGGGCCGACCTACGAGCAGTACTTC.

The chain carries TRBV4-1 and TRBJ1-4; weak D call: TRBD1 (5 bases). Germline CDR1 reads MGHRA; CDR2 reads YSYEKL. The CDR3 runs 13 residues. Trimming shortened V by 6 bases and J by 5 bases, and 10 bases separated the two germline ends. CDR3 bases: TGCGCCAGCAGGGAGACAGCCAATGAAAAACTGTTTTTT. As protein: CASRETANEKLFF.

This sequence joins TRBV28 and TRBJ1-2; 8 bases map to TRBD1. CDR3 length: 17 amino acids. CDR1 and CDR2 (germline): MDHEN, SYDVKM. Unmatched junction bases numbered 19, after V lost 5 bases and J lost 8 bases. The CDR3 loop reads CASSPLGQAIGFRGYTF. The CDR3 region has the DNA TGTGCCAGCAGTCCCCTGGGACAGGCGATTGGTTTTCGCGGCTACACCTTC.

V usage is TRBV7-9 and J usage is TRBJ1-2; a possible D gene is TRBD1 (5 bases). Germline V gene lookup returns CDR1 SEHNR and CDR2 FQNEAQ (reference sequence). The CDR3 is 13 amino acids. V was cut by 10 bases and J by 1 base, with 13 bases left in between. CDR3 DNA: TGTGCCACAGTAGTCGGGGGTAACTATGGCTACACCTTC. Residues: CATVVGGNYGYTF. The variable domain in full, with the rest retrieved from reference TRBV7-9 and TRBJ1-2, is DTGVSQNPRHKITKRGQNVTFRCDPISEHNRLYWYRQTLGQGPEFLTYFQNEAQLEKSRLLSDRFSAERPKGSFSTLEIQRTEQGDSAMYLCATVVGGNYGYTFGSGTRLTVV.

Concerning this clone itself: The germline gene is not matched at one end of the junction; a read error may be the cause. This rearrangement joins TRBV4-1 to TRBJ2-6, with a possible D match to TRBD1 (5 bases). There are 18 residues in the CDR3. Germline CDR1 reads MGHRA; CDR2 reads YSYEKL. The CDR3 sequence: CASSPVDMPLSGASVLTF. The CDR3 DNA reads as TGCGCCAGCTCCCCGGTGGACATGCCTCTCTCTGGGGCCAGCGTCCTGACTTTC.

The J gene is TRBJ2-5, the V gene TRBV5-1; D is undetermined. The closer fit of TRBJ2-7 to the DNA end suggests the J call may be wrong. CDR3 size: 13 residues. Per germline, CDR1 SGHRS and CDR2 YFSETQ. The CDR3 DNA follows: TGCGCCAGCAGCTTCAGAGACTCCTACGAGCAGTACTTC. Protein: CASSFRDSYEQYF.

Here the CDR3 DNA reads TGCGCCAGCAGCTTTATCGGGAGAGGTAACAATGAGCAGTTCTTC. It translates to CASSFIGRGNNEQFF. The genes are TRBV5-1 and TRBJ2-1; perhaps TRBD2 as D (6 bases). The V gene's germline CDR1 is SGHRS and CDR2 YFSETQ. V shed 2 bases and J shed 5 bases, with 14 bases lying between them. The CDR3 runs 15 residues.

The J gene is TRBJ2-2, the V gene TRBV7-2; the match to TRBD2 covers 9 bases. The CDR3 covers 17 residues. CDR1 and CDR2 from the germline V gene are SGHTA and FQGNSA. V lost 1 base and J lost 1; bases outside the gene matches: 4. The CDR3 spells CASSLDLLAGNTGELFF. In DNA form, the CDR3 reads TGTGCCAGCAGCTTAGATTTACTAGCGGGGAACACCGGGGAGCTGTTTTTT.

In this sample, this clone turned up once. The rearrangement uses TRBV18 and TRBJ2-7; D gene ambiguous. V was clipped by 2 bases and J by 4 bases, with 6 bases between them. This CDR3 has 12 amino acids. CDR1 and CDR2 (germline): KGHSH, LQKENI. The CDR3 protein is CASSPSRYEQYF. Here the CDR3 DNA reads TGTGCCAGCTCACCATCACGGTACGAGCAGTACTTC.

J is TRBJ1-3 and V is TRBV28; D possibly corresponds to TRBD1 (5 bases). Deletions cut 6 bases from V and 0 bases from J, with 9 bases between. This CDR3 region has 14 residues. In germline, CDR1 is MDHEN, CDR2 SYDVKM. In nucleotides, the CDR3 is TGTGCCAGCAGGGTAGGGGCCTCTGGAAACACCATATATTTT. The encoded protein is CASRVGASGNTIYF.

This clone has more than one count but fewer than ten. V is TRBV5-6 and J is TRBJ1-1, with D possibly matching TRBD1 (6 bases). V gave up 4 bases and J gave up 6 bases, with 22 bases separating them. The CDR3 contains 16 residues. The germline V gene has CDR1 SGHDT and CDR2 YYEEEE. The CDR3: CASSPQTGSVLSEAFF. DNA for the CDR3: TGTGCCAGCAGCCCCCAAACAGGGTCTGTTCTCTCTGAAGCTTTCTTT.

In its sample, this clone was seen a few times. The CDR3 spells CASSSTASNQPQHF. Here the CDR3 DNA reads TGTGCCAGCAGTTCAACAGCTAGCAATCAGCCCCAGCATTTT. The rearrangement uses TRBV6-5 and TRBJ1-5; D is ambiguous. This CDR3 spans 14 amino acids. Trimming removed 4 bases from V and 0 bases from J, with 7 bases in between. Germline V gives CDR1 MNHEY, CDR2 SVGAGI.

V usage is TRBV10-3 and J usage is TRBJ2-3; 7 bases match TRBD1. The CDR3 spans 14 residues. J gave up 2 bases and V 7 bases, and 6 bases lay outside the gene matches. Germline CDR1 and CDR2: ENHRY and SYGVKD. The CDR3 coding sequence is TGTGCCATCAAGGGGACAGACCTCACAGATACGCAGTATTTT. It encodes CAIKGTDLTDTQYF.